This T cell receptor (beta chain) was captured by sequencing in a study of CXCR3-negative and CXCR3-positive naive CD8 T cells. The TRB cDNA libraries were prepared by 5' RACE with UMI labels. Each CDR3 protein gets one entry in TCRdb, which reprocessed the 5' RACE reads and gives no DNA. There are some 130,000 distinct CDR3 sequences in the sample, with 0.41% held by the top ten. Notes on this clonotype: No antigen is known for it.

General study results and limits: Fresh PBMCs served for most assays, and CXCR3 expression fell partially after cryopreservation. CXCR3-positive naive cells had TRB CDR3s that were more hydrophobic than CXCR3-negative naive cells had.

This TCR was recovered from a human donor in good health. Some clones in this sample may be carry-over from other donors' samples. The sequenced sample consisted of naive CXCR3+ CD8+ T cells from blood. The sample's subset: CD45RO-CCR7+CD27+CD95- naive CD8+ T cells expressing CXCR3 (TNR3+).

This CDR3 is CASSDVGTGSYEQYF. J is TRBJ2-7 and V is TRBV28; no DNA is available, so the TRBD1 call from TCRdb remains unchecked. Germline V gene lookup returns CDR1 MDHEN and CDR2 SYDVKM. This CDR3 contains 15 residues.